This entry features one TCR beta chain sequence. This record comes from a study of blood T cell repertoires in COVID-19. Study context: COVID-19 samples from acute and convalescent phases originated in the United States, Italy and Spain.

Germline CDR1 SEHNR, CDR2 FQNEAQ (reference sequence). V shed 5 bases and J shed 5 bases, with 12 bases lying between them. The CDR3 spans 13 residues. Each participant's cohort was designated according to participant-reported clinical history. Recovered participants had two consecutive negative NP/OP PCR tests, healthcare professional clearance, or symptom resolution. Measured with immunoSEQ multiplex PCR; TCRdb has only the in-frame clones, and not every one. The sample records 350,000 to 550,000 clones, 75% to 90% being singletons. This chain connects TRBV7-9 to TRBJ2-5; D unresolved. This TCR came from a man in his thirties or forties who had recovered from COVID-19. The specimen was PBMCs or T cells enriched from blood (not recorded which). CDR3 coding DNA: TGTGCCAGCAGCACTTTGAGTTATGAGACCCAGTACTTC. It encodes CASSTLSYETQYF.